This passage covers 15 T cell receptor beta chains from one sample sequenced in a study of blood T cell repertoires in COVID-19. Sequencing used immunoSEQ multiplex PCR; TCRdb keeps in-frame clones, though not all of them. The table has 250,000 to 350,000 clones, around 90% seen once; the top ten hold approximately 0.85%. Input material: peripheral blood. Receptors originate from a woman between 40 and 55 years old who had recovered from COVID-19.

The chain carries TRBV27 and TRBJ2-1; 8 nucleotides align to TRBD1. The CDR3 totals 14 residues. With 5 bases clipped from V and 6 bases from J, the junction kept 6 bases outside the gene matches. The germline gives CDR1 MNHEY, CDR2 SMNVEV (reference sequence). The CDR3 loop is CASSPGTGLNEQFF. The CDR3 coding sequence is TGTGCCAGCAGTCCCGGGACAGGACTCAATGAGCAGTTCTTC.

The genes are TRBV9 and TRBJ2-7, with TRBD2 matching 9 bases. Germline V gene data show CDR1 as SGDLS and CDR2 as YYNGEE. Trimming cost V 0 bases and J 8 bases; bases outside gene matches: 9. CDR3 length: 15 amino acids. CDR3 loop: CASSVDHGGRAQQYF. CDR3 sequence (DNA): TGTGCCAGCAGCGTAGATCATGGCGGGAGGGCCCAGCAGTACTTC.

The chain employs TRBV24-1 and TRBJ1-4, with D perhaps TRBD1 (6 bases). V shed 4 bases and J shed 3 bases, with 14 bases lying between them. Germline CDR1 KGHDR, CDR2 SFDVKD. This CDR3 region has 16 residues. CDR3 nucleotides: TGTGCCACCAGTGACGACGGGGGGGCGGCTAATGAAAAACTGTTTTTT. Translating gives CATSDDGGAANEKLFF.

The chain has TRBV5-4 and TRBJ2-7, with TRBD2 identical over 9 bases. The CDR3 totals 16 residues. The ends lost 4 bases at V and 3 bases at J; junction bases unmatched: 11. From germline, CDR1 is SGHNT and CDR2 YYREEE (reference sequence). The CDR3 DNA follows: TGTGCCAGCAGCAGAAACGCCGGACTAGCGCTCTACGAGCAGTACTTC. Translation gives CASSRNAGLALYEQYF.

The chain couples TRBV29-1 to TRBJ2-5, with TRBD2 matching 8 bases. Germline-derived CDR1 and CDR2 are SQVTM and ANQGSEA. The V and J ends lost 5 bases and 4 bases, in that order; junction bases with no gene match: 9. CDR3 length: 14 amino acids. CDR3 nucleotide sequence: TGCAGCGTTATCGTAGCCGGGAGGGGAGAGACCCAGTACTTC. Its protein product is CSVIVAGRGETQYF.

This clone was found once. V gene TRBV27 combines with J gene TRBJ1-4, with 10 bases fitting TRBD1. CDR1 is MNHEY, CDR2 SMNVEV, per germline (reference sequence). Trimming took 2 bases from V and 3 from J; bases not matched to a gene: 9. The CDR3 has 18 amino acids. This CDR3 is CASSLAGTGVTPNEKLFF. The CDR3, as DNA: TGTGCCAGCAGTTTAGCCGGGACAGGGGTCACGCCTAATGAAAAACTGTTTTTT.

The V gene is TRBV5-4, the J gene TRBJ1-6; 7 bases line up with TRBD1. The CDR3 is made up of 15 amino acids. V shed 0 bases, J shed 7 bases, and the junction held 4 bases outside the gene matches. Germline assignment: CDR1 SGHNT and CDR2 YYREEE (reference sequence). The CDR3 coding sequence is TGTGCCAGCAGCTTGGAGGGGGCATGGAATTCACCCCTCCACTTT. This codes for CASSLEGAWNSPLHF.

The V gene is TRBV15, the J gene TRBJ2-2; 15 positions agree with TRBD2. Trimming cost V 8 bases and J 0 bases; bases outside gene matches: 7. This CDR3 region has 18 residues. Germline V CDR1 and CDR2: LNHNV, YYDKDF (reference sequence). The CDR3 bases are TGTGCCACCCCACCGGGACTAGCGGGAGGTTCGAACACCGGGGAGCTGTTTTTT. Protein: CATPPGLAGGSNTGELFF.

This chain connects TRBV27 to TRBJ2-5, with 13 bases lining up with TRBD2. Germline V lookup: CDR1 MNHEY, CDR2 SMNVEV (reference sequence). V was clipped by 5 bases and J by 2 bases; unmatched bases: 14. The CDR3 is 19 residues long. Here the CDR3 DNA reads TGTGCCAGCAGTCGAGCGAGACTAGCGGGAGGCGACAATCAAGAGACCCAGTACTTC. It encodes CASSRARLAGGDNQETQYF.

The chain uses TRBV29-1 and TRBJ2-7; TRBD2 agrees at 10 bases. This CDR3 comprises 14 residues. The V gene end was trimmed by 3 bases and the J gene end by 5 bases; junction bases not matched to a gene: 7. CDR1 and CDR2 from the germline V gene are SQVTM and ANQGSEA. The CDR3 bases are TGCAGCGTTGAGAGGGGACTAGCGCGTAACGAGCAGTACTTC. This codes for CSVERGLARNEQYF.

The chain has TRBV19 and TRBJ2-7; TRBD2 matches 15 bases. CDR3 size: 17 residues. In germline, CDR1 is LNHDA, CDR2 SQIVND (reference sequence). The junction had 12 bases not matched to a gene; V was cut back by 5 bases and J by 7 bases. CDR3 sequence: CASSVMGLAGGKVEQYF. Here the CDR3 DNA reads TGTGCCAGTAGTGTGATGGGACTAGCGGGGGGCAAGGTGGAGCAGTACTTC. Full variable domain (rest looked up from reference TRBV19 and TRBJ2-7): DGGITQSPKYLFRKEGQNVTLSCEQNLNHDAMYWYRQDPGQGLRLIYYSQIVNDFQKGDIAEGYSVSREKKESFPLTVTSAQKNPTAFYLCASSVMGLAGGKVEQYFGPGTRLTVT.

V usage is TRBV5-1 and J usage is TRBJ1-2; 8 bases align to TRBD1. Per the germline V gene, CDR1 is SGHRS and CDR2 is YFSETQ. The CDR3 is made up of 17 amino acids. V shed 0 bases, J shed 3 bases, and the junction held 10 bases outside the gene matches. The CDR3 loop reads CASSLGGSAGGDYGYTF. In DNA form, the CDR3 reads TGCGCCAGCAGCTTGGGAGGTTCGGCAGGGGGCGACTATGGCTACACCTTC.

V and J are TRBV5-6 and TRBJ2-1; D perhaps matches TRBD2 (6 bases). CDR3 length equals 13 residues. The germline V and J ends were trimmed by 4 bases and 7 bases, with 12 bases remaining between them. CDR1 is SGHDT and CDR2 is YYEEEE in the germline V gene. CDR3 in amino acids: CASSPGGANEQFF. CDR3 in DNA: TGTGCCAGCAGCCCGGGCGGGGCAAATGAGCAGTTCTTC.

This chain links TRBV14 with TRBJ1-4; 9 nucleotides align to TRBD1. The CDR3 runs to 17 residues. CDR1 is SGHDN, CDR2 FVKESK, per germline. V lost 1 base and J lost 2; bases outside the gene matches: 5. The CDR3 loop is CASSQANRGPTNEKLFF. CDR3 DNA: TGTGCCAGCAGCCAAGCTAACAGGGGGCCTACTAATGAAAAACTGTTTTTT. Combining the CDR3 with reference TRBV14 and TRBJ1-4 gives the whole variable domain EAGVTQFPSHSVIEKGQTVTLRCDPISGHDNLYWYRRVMGKEIKFLLHFVKESKQDESGMPNNRFLAERTGGTYSTLKVQPAELEDSGVYFCASSQANRGPTNEKLFFGSGTQLSVL.

The rearrangement joins TRBV11-2 to TRBJ2-7; 9 positions match TRBD2. Germline values: CDR1 SGHAT, CDR2 FQNNGV. The CDR3 has 17 amino acids. V shed 5 bases, J shed 3 bases, and the junction held 14 bases outside the gene matches. The CDR3 sequence is CASSPPMGGRASYEQYF. For the CDR3, the DNA is TGTGCCAGCAGCCCCCCGATGGGCGGGAGGGCTAGCTACGAGCAGTACTTC.